This TCR beta chain was identified during a study of Graves' ophthalmopathy and Graves' hyperthyroidism. From RNA, the CDR3 regions of TCR beta chains were amplified and sequenced. First-round RT-PCR employed HTBI primers, with a second-round multiplex PCR after it. TCRdb passed the multiplex PCR reads through MiXCR, listing each CDR3 protein once. Of hundreds of thousands of distinct CDR3 sequences detected, 21% appear once; the ten largest clones hold roughly 3.2%. Where ophthalmopathy was absent within 18 months of follow-up, hyperthyroidism was stable. Hyperthyroidism cases were recent diagnoses of under 2 months' duration in people aged 18 to 65. Study-wide findings and caveats: Ophthalmopathy progression was predicted by the model at approximately 70% sensitivity and approximately 73% specificity.

The CDR3 sequence is 16 residues long. V lost 2 bases to trimming and J lost 5 bases, with 18 bases between them. CDR1 MNHEY and CDR2 SMNVEV come from the germline V gene (reference sequence). This clonotype was counted many times. Its antigen is undetermined. The clonotype comes from a woman between 18 and 29 years old with stable Graves' hyperthyroidism. Sequenced input: peripheral blood. V gene TRBV27 combines with J gene TRBJ1-1, with D unresolved. CDR3 DNA sequence: TGTGCCAGCAGTTTAAGCGTAGCGTCGGTGGGGACTGAAGCTTTCTTT. It translates to CASSLSVASVGTEAFF.